This is a list of T cell receptor beta chains from one sample in a study of shared clonotypes between healthy human individuals. Here immunoSEQ multiplex PCR was the method, and the copy in TCRdb shows in-frame clones only, minus some. The data contain under 1,100,000 clones, more than 65% of them singletons. Sample: memory CD4+ T cells sorted from blood. The receptors derive from a young man in good health. Each CDR3 is given with its conserved first and last residue. A D gene is named only where the DNA matches it firmly. Size is stated for part of the rows, as once, few or many counts, or as a class when the clone is expanded.

d_gene	v_gene	abundance	j_gene	CDR3nt	CDR3aa
NA	TRBV19	NA	TRBJ2-6	TGTGCCAGTACCCTAGACATTGCTGGGGCCAACGTCCTGACTTTC	CASTLDIAGANVLTF
TRBD2	TRBV5-1	NA	TRBJ2-6	TGCGCCAGCAGCTTCAGCGGGGGGAGCTCTGGGGCCAACGTCCTGACTTTC	CASSFSGGSSGANVLTF
TRBD2	TRBV7-6	NA	TRBJ2-3	TGTGCCAGCAGCGGGGGGACTAGCGGGGCCAACGGGTATACGCAGTATTTT	CASSGGTSGANGYTQYF
NA	TRBV6-1	few	TRBJ1-2	TGTGCCAGCAGTGGCCGGGCCCTGAACTATGGCTACACCTTC	CASSGRALNYGYTF
NA	TRBV6-5	NA	TRBJ2-2	TGTGCCAGCAGTTACGTGGGAGGGAACACCGGGGAGCTGTTTTTT	CASSYVGGNTGELFF
NA	TRBV28	NA	TRBJ1-2	TGTGCCAGCATTTCCTCCGGCGAGGGCTACACCTTC	CASISSGEGYTF
TRBD2	TRBV10-3	many	TRBJ2-7	TGTGCCATCAGTGAGGCCCTGACTAGCGGGGGGCGGAGAAGGCAGTACTTC	CAISEALTSGGRRRQYF
NA	TRBV28	NA	TRBJ1-6	TGTGCCATCCAAGGGAGCTCCTATAATTCACCCCTCCACTTT	CAIQGSSYNSPLHF
NA	TRBV5-4	few	TRBJ2-5	TGTGCCAGCAGCTTGGTGGACAGGAGGGGAGAGACCCAGTACTTC	CASSLVDRRGETQYF
NA	TRBV15	once	TRBJ2-7	TGTGCCACCGGGCAGGGTAACTCCTACGAGCAGTACTTC	CATGQGNSYEQYF
NA	TRBV30	NA	TRBJ1-1	TGTGCCTGGGGGCAATGGGATCGCATAAACACTGAAGCTTTCTTT	CAWGQWDRINTEAFF
NA	TRBV5-1	NA	TRBJ1-1	TGCGCCAGCAGCTCTGGACAGACCACTGAAGCTTTCTTT	CASSSGQTTEAFF
TRBD1	TRBV2	NA	TRBJ1-1	TGTGCCAGCAGAGACTCAGGGGGCGCAACTGAAGCTTTCTTT	CASRDSGGATEAFF
NA	TRBV7-2	NA	TRBJ1-2	TGTGCCAGCAGCTTAGGAGGGGCCGGGGGTGGCTACACCTTC	CASSLGGAGGGYTF
NA	TRBV27	NA	TRBJ2-3	TGTGCCCCGGGGGCGGGGACTTTAACGAGGCAGTATTTT	CAPGAGTLTRQYF
NA	TRBV2	NA	TRBJ2-2	TGTGCCAGCAGGGAAGCTATCACCGGGGAGCTGTTTTTT	CASREAITGELFF
NA	TRBV5-6	NA	TRBJ2-3	TGTGCCAGCAGCTTGAGGAGGGGGCCAACGGATACGCAGTATTTT	CASSLRRGPTDTQYF